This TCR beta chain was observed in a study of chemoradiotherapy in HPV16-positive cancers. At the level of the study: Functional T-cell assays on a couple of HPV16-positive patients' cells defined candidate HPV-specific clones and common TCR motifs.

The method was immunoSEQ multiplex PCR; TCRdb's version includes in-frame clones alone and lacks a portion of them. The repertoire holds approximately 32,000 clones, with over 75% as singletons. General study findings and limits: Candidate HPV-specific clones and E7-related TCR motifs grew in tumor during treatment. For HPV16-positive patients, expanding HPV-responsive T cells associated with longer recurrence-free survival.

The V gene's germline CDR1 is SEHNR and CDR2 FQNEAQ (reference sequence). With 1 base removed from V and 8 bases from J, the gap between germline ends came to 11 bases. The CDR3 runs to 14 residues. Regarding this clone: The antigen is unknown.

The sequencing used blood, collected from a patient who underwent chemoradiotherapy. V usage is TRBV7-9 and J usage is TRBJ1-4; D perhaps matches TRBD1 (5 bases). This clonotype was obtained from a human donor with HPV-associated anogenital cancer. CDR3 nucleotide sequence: TGTGCCAGCAGCTTAGGGCAGGGTTACGAAAAACTGTTTTTT. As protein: CASSLGQGYEKLFF.